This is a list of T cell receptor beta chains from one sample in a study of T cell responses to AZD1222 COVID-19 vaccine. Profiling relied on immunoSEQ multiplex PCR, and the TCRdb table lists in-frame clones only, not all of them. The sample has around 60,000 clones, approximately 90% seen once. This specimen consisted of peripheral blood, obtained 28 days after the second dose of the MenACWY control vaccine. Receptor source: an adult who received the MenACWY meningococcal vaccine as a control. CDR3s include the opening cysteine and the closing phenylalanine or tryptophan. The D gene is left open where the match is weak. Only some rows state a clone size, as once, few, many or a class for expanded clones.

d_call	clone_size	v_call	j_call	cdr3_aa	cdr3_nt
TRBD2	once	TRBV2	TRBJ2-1	CASSVAGGGEQFF	TGTGCCAGCAGTGTTGCGGGAGGAGGTGAGCAGTTCTTC
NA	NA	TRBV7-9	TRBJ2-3	CASSFSDTQYF	TGTGCCAGCAGCTTCTCTGATACGCAGTATTTT
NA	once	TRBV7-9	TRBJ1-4	CASSLAGGPGNEKLFF	TGTGCCAGCAGCTTAGCGGGGGGGCCCGGTAATGAAAAACTGTTTTTT
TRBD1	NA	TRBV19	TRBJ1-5	CASRTGAHQPQHF	TGTGCCAGTAGAACAGGGGCCCATCAGCCCCAGCATTTT
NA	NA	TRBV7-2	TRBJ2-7	CASSLGIDTYEQYF	TGTGCCAGCAGCTTAGGGATAGATACCTACGAGCAGTACTTC
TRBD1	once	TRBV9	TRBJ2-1	CASSVAGGRYEQFF	TGTGCCAGCAGCGTAGCAGGGGGCAGATATGAGCAGTTCTTC
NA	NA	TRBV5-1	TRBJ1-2	CASSLEGSGNGYTF	TGCGCCAGCAGCTTGGAGGGTTCGGGAAATGGCTACACCTTC
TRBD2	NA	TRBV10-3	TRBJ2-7	CAISRVTSGDYEQYF	TGTGCCATCAGTCGGGTTACTAGCGGGGACTACGAGCAGTACTTC
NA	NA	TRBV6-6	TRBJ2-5	CASSYSTAQETQYF	TGTGCCAGCAGTTACTCGACGGCCCAAGAGACCCAGTACTTC
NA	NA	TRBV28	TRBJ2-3	CASSLRGAGTDTQYF	TGTGCCAGCAGTTTGCGAGGGGCTGGCACAGATACGCAGTATTTT
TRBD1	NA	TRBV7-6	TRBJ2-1	CASSSWTGSSYNEQFF	TGTGCCAGCAGCTCCTGGACAGGGAGCTCCTACAATGAGCAGTTCTTC
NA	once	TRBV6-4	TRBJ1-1	CASRTSTGSTEAFF	TGTGCCAGCAGAACGAGCACGGGGAGCACTGAAGCTTTCTTT
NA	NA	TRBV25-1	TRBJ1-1	CASSEGGNTEAFF	TGTGCCAGCAGTGAAGGCGGGAACACTGAAGCTTTCTTT
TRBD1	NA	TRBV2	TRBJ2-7	CASRWTGHYEQYF	TGTGCCAGCCGTTGGACAGGCCACTACGAGCAGTACTTC
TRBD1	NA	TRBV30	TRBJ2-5	CAWSVQGARETQYF	TGTGCCTGGAGTGTCCAGGGGGCGCGGGAGACCCAGTACTTC
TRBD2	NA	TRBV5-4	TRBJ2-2	CASSLGGSSGSPGELFF	TGTGCCAGCAGCTTGGGTGGGTCTAGCGGGAGTCCCGGGGAGCTGTTTTTT
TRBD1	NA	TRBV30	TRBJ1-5	CAWSANGQGGQPQHF	TGTGCCTGGAGTGCAAACGGACAGGGAGGACAGCCCCAGCATTTT
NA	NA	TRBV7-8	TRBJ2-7	CASSLSYEQYF	TGTGCCAGCAGCTTATCCTACGAGCAGTACTTC
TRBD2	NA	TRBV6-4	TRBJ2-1	CASSDDSGGYNEQFF	TGTGCCAGCAGTGACGATAGCGGGGGCTACAATGAGCAGTTCTTC
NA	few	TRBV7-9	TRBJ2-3	CASSLAQAAYTDTQYF	TGTGCCAGCAGCTTGGCTCAGGCAGCGTACACAGATACGCAGTATTTT
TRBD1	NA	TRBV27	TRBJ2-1	CASTGTGLYNEQFF	TGTGCCAGTACCGGGACAGGACTCTACAATGAGCAGTTCTTC
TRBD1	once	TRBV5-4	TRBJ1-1	CASSSRTGMNTEAFF	TGTGCCAGCAGCTCTCGGACAGGGATGAACACTGAAGCTTTCTTT
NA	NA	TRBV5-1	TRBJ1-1	CASSLTGPNTEAFF	TGCGCCAGCAGCTTGACAGGGCCCAACACTGAAGCTTTCTTT
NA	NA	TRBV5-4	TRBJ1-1	CASSFKNTEAFF	TGTGCCAGCAGCTTTAAGAACACTGAAGCTTTCTTT
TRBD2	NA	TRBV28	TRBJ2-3	CASSGGLAGVGDTQYF	TGTGCCAGCAGTGGTGGACTAGCGGGAGTCGGGGATACGCAGTATTTT
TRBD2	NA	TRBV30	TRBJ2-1	CAWSVSGRAPEQFF	TGTGCCTGGAGTGTCAGCGGGAGGGCCCCTGAGCAGTTCTTC
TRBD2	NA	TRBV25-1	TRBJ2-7	CASSGLAGSHEQYF	TGTGCCAGCAGTGGGCTAGCGGGTTCCCACGAGCAGTACTTC
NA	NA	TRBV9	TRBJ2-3	CASSGRDSSSGPTDTQYF	TGTGCCAGCAGTGGCCGGGACTCCTCGTCGGGGCCCACAGATACGCAGTATTTT
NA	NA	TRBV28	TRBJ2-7	CASHSTGYEQYF	TGTGCCAGCCATTCGACCGGCTACGAGCAGTACTTC
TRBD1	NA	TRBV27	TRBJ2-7	CASSLSWTGGYEQYF	TGTGCCAGCAGTTTAAGCTGGACAGGGGGCTACGAGCAGTACTTC
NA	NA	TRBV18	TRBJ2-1	CASSPGVTSPVLNEQFF	TGTGCCAGCTCACCAGGGGTTACTAGCCCAGTTTTAAATGAGCAGTTCTTC
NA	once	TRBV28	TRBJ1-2	CASSLGPYGYTF	TGTGCCAGCAGCCTAGGGCCCTATGGCTACACCTTC
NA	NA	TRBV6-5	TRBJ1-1	CASSYRGEAFF	TGTGCCAGCAGTTACAGGGGCGAAGCTTTCTTT
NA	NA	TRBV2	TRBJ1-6	CASHGQGNSPLHF	TGTGCCAGCCACGGTCAGGGAAATTCACCCCTCCACTTT
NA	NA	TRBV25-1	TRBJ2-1	CASSESVKSYNEQFF	TGTGCCAGCAGTGAATCTGTGAAGAGTTACAATGAGCAGTTCTTC
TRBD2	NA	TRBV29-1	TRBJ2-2	CSVELLAGGEGELFF	TGCAGCGTTGAATTACTAGCGGGAGGCGAGGGGGAGCTGTTTTTT
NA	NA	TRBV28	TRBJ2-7	CASSSVPSYEQYF	TGTGCCAGCAGTTCGGTCCCCTCCTACGAGCAGTACTTC
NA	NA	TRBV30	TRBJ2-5	CAWSPGARETQYF	TGTGCCTGGAGTCCAGGGGCCCGGGAGACCCAGTACTTC
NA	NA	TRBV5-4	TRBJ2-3	CASSLVGITDTQYF	TGTGCCAGCAGCTTGGTTGGCATCACAGATACGCAGTATTTT
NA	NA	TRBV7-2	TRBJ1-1	CASSPARGLNTEAFF	TGTGCCAGCAGCCCCGCCAGGGGACTGAACACTGAAGCTTTCTTT
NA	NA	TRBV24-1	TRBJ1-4	CATIRPSQVGSEKLFF	TGTGCCACCATCCGCCCGTCTCAGGTAGGTTCGGAAAAACTGTTTTTT
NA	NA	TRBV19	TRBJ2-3	CASTTRVGDTQYF	TGTGCCAGTACGACTAGGGTCGGGGATACGCAGTATTTT
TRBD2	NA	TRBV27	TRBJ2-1	CASLGLASDEQFF	TGTGCCAGCCTCGGACTAGCATCGGATGAGCAGTTCTTC
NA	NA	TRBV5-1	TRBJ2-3	CASSQSGGSTDTQYF	TGCGCCAGCAGCCAATCAGGGGGGAGCACAGATACGCAGTATTTT
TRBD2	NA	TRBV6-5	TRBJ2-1	CASRGGYNNEQFF	TGTGCCAGCAGGGGAGGGTACAATAATGAGCAGTTCTTC
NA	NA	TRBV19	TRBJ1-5	CAGNGRELNQPQHF	TGTGCCGGTAACGGTCGAGAGCTAAATCAGCCCCAGCATTTT
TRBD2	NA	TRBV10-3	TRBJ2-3	CAIRAGGGQHTQYF	TGTGCCATCAGGGCGGGAGGGGGTCAACATACGCAGTATTTT
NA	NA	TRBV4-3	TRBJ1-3	CASSQVHRVGLGHTIYF	TGCGCCAGCAGCCAAGTGCACAGGGTTGGGCTTGGTCACACCATATATTTT
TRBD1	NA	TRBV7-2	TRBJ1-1	CASSSGQGGRTEAFF	TGTGCCAGCAGCTCGGGACAGGGAGGAAGGACTGAAGCTTTCTTT
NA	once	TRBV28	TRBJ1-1	CASSSLQELNTEAFF	TGTGCCAGCAGTTCTCTACAGGAATTGAACACTGAAGCTTTCTTT
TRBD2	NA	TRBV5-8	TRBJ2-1	CASSLGLAGDNEQFF	TGTGCCAGCAGCTTGGGACTAGCGGGGGATAATGAGCAGTTCTTC
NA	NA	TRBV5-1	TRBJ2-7	CASSLSPGIDYEQYF	TGCGCCAGCAGCTTGAGTCCCGGAATCGACTACGAGCAGTACTTC
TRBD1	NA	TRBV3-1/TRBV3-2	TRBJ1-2	CASSQEDRGAYGYTF	TGTGCCAGCAGCCAAGAGGACAGGGGGGCCTATGGCTACACCTTC